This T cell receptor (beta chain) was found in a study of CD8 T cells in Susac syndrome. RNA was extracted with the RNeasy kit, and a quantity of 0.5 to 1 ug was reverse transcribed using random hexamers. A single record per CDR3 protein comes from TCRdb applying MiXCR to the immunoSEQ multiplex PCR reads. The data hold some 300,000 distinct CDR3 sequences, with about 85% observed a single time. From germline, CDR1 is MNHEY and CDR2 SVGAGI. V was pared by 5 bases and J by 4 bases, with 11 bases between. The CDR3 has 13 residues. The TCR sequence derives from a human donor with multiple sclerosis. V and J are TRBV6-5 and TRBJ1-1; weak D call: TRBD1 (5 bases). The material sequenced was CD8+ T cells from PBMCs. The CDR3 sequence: CASSDQGSTEAFF. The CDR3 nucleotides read TGTGCCAGCAGTGATCAGGGAAGCACTGAAGCTTTCTTT.